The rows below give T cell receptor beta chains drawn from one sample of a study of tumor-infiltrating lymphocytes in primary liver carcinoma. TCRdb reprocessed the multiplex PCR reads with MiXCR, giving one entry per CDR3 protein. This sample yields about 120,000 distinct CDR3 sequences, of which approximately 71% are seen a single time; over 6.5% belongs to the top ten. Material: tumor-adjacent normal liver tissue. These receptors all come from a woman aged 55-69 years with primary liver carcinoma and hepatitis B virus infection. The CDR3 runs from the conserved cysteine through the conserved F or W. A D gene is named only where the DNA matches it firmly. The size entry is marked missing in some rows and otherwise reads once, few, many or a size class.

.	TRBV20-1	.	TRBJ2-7	CSAKRNYEQYF	TGCAGTGCCAAGCGGAACTACGAGCAGTACTTC
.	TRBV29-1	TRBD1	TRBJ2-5	CSVMAGGETQYF	TGCAGCGTTATGGCAGGGGGCGAGACCCAGTACTTC
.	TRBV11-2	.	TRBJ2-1	CASSLGWANGRRSKTYSEQFF	TGTGCCAGCAGCTTAGGGTGGGCTAACGGAAGGAGAAGCAAAACCTACAGTGAGCAGTTCTTC
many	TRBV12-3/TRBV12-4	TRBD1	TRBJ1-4	CASSPGQGTNEKLFF	TGTGCCAGCAGCCCGGGACAGGGTACTAATGAAAAACTGTTTTTT
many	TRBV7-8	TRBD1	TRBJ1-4	CASSLTPRGQNEKLFF	TGTGCCAGCAGCCTCACCCCGAGGGGGCAGAATGAAAAACTGTTTTTT
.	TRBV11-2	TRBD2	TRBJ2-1	CASSGRLAGGPGNEQFF	TGTGCCAGCAGCGGGAGACTAGCGGGAGGGCCGGGGAATGAGCAGTTCTTC
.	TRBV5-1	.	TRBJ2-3	CASSFWTDNTDTHYF	TGCGCCAGCAGTTTCTGGACAGACAACACAGATACGCACTATTTT
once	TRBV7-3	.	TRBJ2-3	CASSLTGLTDTQYF	TGTGCCAGCAGCTTAACAGGGTTAACAGATACGCAGTATTTT
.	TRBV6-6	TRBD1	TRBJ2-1	CASGSGTGGEQFF	TGTGCCAGTGGTTCAGGGACAGGGGGCGAGCAGTTCTTC
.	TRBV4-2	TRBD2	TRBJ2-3	CASSQVEGGRTDAQYF	TGTGCCAGCAGCCAAGTGGAGGGAGGGCGCACAGACGCGCAGTATTTT
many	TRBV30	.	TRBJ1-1	CAWSVGDTEAFF	TGTGCCTGGAGTGTGGGGGACACTGAAGCTTTCTTT
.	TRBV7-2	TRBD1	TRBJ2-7	CASSLVGTGVSIEQYF	TGTGCCAGCAGTTTAGTCGGGACAGGGGTTTCTATAGAGCAGTACTTC
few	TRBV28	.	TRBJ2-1	CASRTGKTSYNEQSF	TGTGCCAGCAGAACAGGGAAAACCTCCTACAATGAGCAGTCCTTC
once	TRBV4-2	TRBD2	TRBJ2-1	CASSQESGGPTNELFF	TGTGCCAGTAGCCAAGAGTCGGGAGGGCCAACCAATGAGCTGTTCTTC
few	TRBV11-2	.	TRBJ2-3	CASSLGELTYTSDTQYF	TGTGCCAGCAGCTTAGGGGAACTAACGTACACCTCAGATACACAGTATTTT